Listed here are 30 T cell receptor beta chains from one sample, sequenced in a study of shared clonotypes between healthy human individuals. Only in-frame clones appear in the TCRdb table, and some are missing; sequencing was by immunoSEQ multiplex PCR. Here the sample spans about 490,000 clones, about 79% being singletons. Sequencing was carried out using PBMCs. The receptor source for this set is a middle-aged woman in good health. Some clones in this sample may be carry-over from other donors' samples.

The V call is TRBV28, the J call TRBJ1-2; no definite D call. The germline V gene encodes CDR1 MDHEN and CDR2 SYDVKM. The CDR3 sequence is 12 residues long. The V end was cut by 5 bases, the J end by 3 bases, with 7 bases between. CDR3 DNA: TGTGCCAGCAGTCCACTAGACTATGGCTACACCTTC. Its protein is CASSPLDYGYTF.

The chain employs TRBV28 and TRBJ1-4; possibly TRBD1 for D (6 bases). The CDR3 contains 13 residues. In germline, CDR1 is MDHEN, CDR2 SYDVKM. Trimming took 6 bases from V and 5 from J, leaving 10 bases between them. The CDR3 bases are TGTGCCAGCAGCGGGGGCAGGAATGAAAAACTGTTTTTT. Its protein is CASSGGRNEKLFF.

This clone showed up just a few times. CDR3 DNA sequence: TGTGCCAGCAGCTCCTTACAGGCAGGAAAGACCCAGTACTTC. Translation: CASSSLQAGKTQYF. The chain joins TRBV13 to TRBJ2-5; D possibly corresponds to TRBD1 (5 bases). The V end lost 4 bases, the J end lost 6 bases, and 15 bases lay between the germline ends. Germline loops: CDR1 PRHDT, CDR2 FYEKMQ (reference sequence). This CDR3 spans 14 amino acids. The full variable domain, its missing parts supplied by reference TRBV13 and TRBJ2-5, is AAGVIQSPRHLIKEKRETATLKCYPIPRHDTVYWYQQGPGQDPQFLISFYEKMQSDKGSIPDRFSAQQFSDYHSELNMSSLELGDSALYFCASSSLQAGKTQYFGPGTRLLVL.

For the CDR3, the DNA is TGTGCCAGCAGCTGGGGGACCAATCAGCCCCAGCATTTT. Translation: CASSWGTNQPQHF. The chain is built from TRBV5-4 and TRBJ1-5, with D maybe TRBD1 (5 bases). Germline V gene data show CDR1 as SGHNT and CDR2 as YYREEE (reference sequence). V was trimmed by 3 bases and J by 3 bases, leaving 7 bases between them. This CDR3 contains 13 residues.

This sequence joins TRBV12-5 and TRBJ2-1, with 8 bases fitting TRBD2. Germline V gives CDR1 LGHNT, CDR2 FRNRAP. V was pared by 5 bases and J by 0 bases, with 0 bases of the junction left unmatched. The CDR3 runs to 14 residues. The CDR3 protein is CASGSGSSYNEQFF. The DNA for the CDR3 is TGTGCTAGTGGTAGCGGGAGCTCCTACAATGAGCAGTTCTTC.

CDR3 sequence reads: CASSVDGVSYNEQFF. The CDR3 coding sequence is TGTGCCAGCAGCGTAGATGGGGTATCCTACAATGAGCAGTTCTTC. The chain links TRBV9 to TRBJ2-1; no definite D call. V lost 0 bases to trimming and J lost 1 base, with 8 bases between them. Germline V gene sequence: CDR1 SGDLS, CDR2 YYNGEE. The CDR3 has 15 amino acids.

The CDR3 bases are TGTGCTACGGCGGGAGCAACAGATACGCAGTATTTT. Translating it yields CATAGATDTQYF. The rearrangement uses TRBV6-6 and TRBJ2-3, with TRBD2 identical over 7 bases. The CDR3 spans 12 residues. Germline values: CDR1 MNHNY, CDR2 SVGAGI (reference sequence).

This chain links TRBV28 with TRBJ2-1; D ambiguous. The CDR3 extends over 14 amino acids. Germline CDR1 MDHEN, CDR2 SYDVKM. The V gene lost 1 base and the J gene lost 10 bases, with 14 bases spanning the gap. CDR3 DNA sequence: TGTGCCAGCAGTTTATCCTACTACGAACGGGAGCAGTTCTTC. Its translation: CASSLSYYEREQFF.

The rearrangement uses TRBV7-9 and TRBJ2-7; a possible D gene is TRBD2 (5 bases). This CDR3 has 14 amino acids. Trimming shortened V by 1 base and J by 3 bases, and 10 bases separated the two germline ends. Germline-derived CDR1 and CDR2 are SEHNR and FQNEAQ (reference sequence). This CDR3 reads CASSLGEGRYEQYF. The CDR3 DNA reads TGTGCCAGCAGCTTAGGCGAGGGCCGCTACGAGCAGTACTTC.

The V call is TRBV4-2, the J call TRBJ2-1; 15 bases fit TRBD2. The germline gives CDR1 LGHNA, CDR2 YNFKEQ. V dropped 4 bases and J dropped 4; count of bases not matched to a gene: 5. The CDR3 runs to 17 residues. The CDR3 protein is CASSPGLAGGRYNEQFF. CDR3 in DNA: TGTGCCAGCAGCCCCGGACTAGCGGGAGGGCGTTACAATGAGCAGTTCTTC.

The chain combines TRBV19 with TRBJ2-1, with TRBD2 matching 8 bases. The germline V gene has CDR1 LNHDA and CDR2 SQIVND (reference sequence). The CDR3 contains 15 residues. Unmatched junction bases numbered 9, after V lost 5 bases and J lost 6 bases. The CDR3 loop is CASSSPGLVLNEQFF. The CDR3 nucleotides are TGTGCCAGTAGTTCCCCGGGACTAGTTCTCAATGAGCAGTTCTTC.

A few counts support this clone. The rearrangement uses TRBV29-1 and TRBJ2-5; D is undetermined. The end of the DNA fits TRBJ2-7 better, so the J call may be wrong. Germline V CDR1 and CDR2: SQVTM, ANQGSEA. This CDR3 has 11 residues. DNA of the CDR3: TGCAGCGTTGTTTTGCGAGGCGAGCAGTACTTC. Amino acids: CSVVLRGEQYF.

Only one count was recorded for this clone. The V gene is TRBV28, the J gene TRBJ2-4, with D uncertain. CDR3 size: 14 residues. The V and J ends lost 5 bases and 3 bases respectively, with 11 bases between them. Germline-derived CDR1 and CDR2 are MDHEN and SYDVKM. The CDR3 sequence is CASSRVGNKNIQYF. The CDR3, as DNA: TGTGCCAGCAGTCGAGTGGGTAACAAAAACATTCAGTACTTC.

This chain links TRBV7-4 with TRBJ2-1; 16 nucleotides line up with TRBD2. Germline loops: CDR1 SGHVT, CDR2 SQSDAQ. The CDR3 runs 16 residues. J gave up 10 bases and V 3 bases, and 6 bases lay outside the gene matches. The CDR3 reads CASSLGLAGGGGEQFF. CDR3 sequence (DNA): TGTGCCAGCAGCTTGGGACTAGCGGGAGGGGGAGGCGAGCAGTTCTTC.

The V gene is TRBV27, the J gene TRBJ1-5; TRBD1 matches at 8 bases. The trim removed 3 bases at V and 1 base at J, leaving 2 bases unmatched. The germline V gene encodes CDR1 MNHEY and CDR2 SMNVEV (reference sequence). This CDR3 region has 15 residues. CDR3 residues: CASSLGTGSNQPQHF. The DNA of the CDR3 is TGTGCCAGCAGTTTGGGGACAGGCAGCAATCAGCCCCAGCATTTT.

The V and J genes are TRBV2 and TRBJ1-5; D perhaps matches TRBD1 (5 bases). The CDR3 covers 16 residues. Trimming cost V 6 bases and J 3 bases, with 18 bases left between them. Per germline, CDR1 SNHLY and CDR2 FYNNEI. Here the CDR3 DNA reads TGTGCCAGCAGAGAGACAATGGGGGGGTTCAATCAGCCCCAGCATTTT. Residues: CASRETMGGFNQPQHF.

The CDR3 sequence: CASGSHRGEFF. CDR3 nucleotide sequence: TGTGCCAGCGGGTCCCACAGGGGGGAGTTCTTC. The chain recombines TRBV28 with TRBJ2-1; 8 bases fit TRBD1. V was clipped by 8 bases and J by 14 bases; unmatched bases: 8. The V gene's germline CDR1 is MDHEN and CDR2 SYDVKM. CDR3 length: 11 residues.

This chain uses TRBV10-2 with TRBJ2-7, with TRBD1 matching over 10 bases. Germline CDR1 is WSHSY and CDR2 is SAAADI. The junction had 2 bases not matched to a gene; V was cut back by 2 bases and J by 4 bases. The CDR3 extends over 14 amino acids. The chain's CDR3 is CASSERQGAYEQYF. The CDR3 DNA reads as TGCGCCAGCAGTGAGCGACAGGGGGCGTACGAGCAGTACTTC.

The chain links TRBV27 to TRBJ2-7; D uncertain. CDR1 is MNHEY, CDR2 SMNVEV, per germline (reference sequence). Trimming cost V 1 base and J 6 bases, with 19 bases left between them. This CDR3 has 16 amino acids. The CDR3 sequence is CASSLCRSAHAFEQYF. The CDR3 DNA sequence: TGTGCCAGCAGTTTATGTAGGAGTGCCCATGCGTTCGAGCAGTACTTC.

J is TRBJ2-5 and V is TRBV7-4; tentative D call: TRBD1 (5 bases). The J call is uncertain, as TRBJ2-7 better fits the DNA end. Germline V CDR1 and CDR2: SGHVT, SQSDAQ. This CDR3 is 15 amino acids long. CDR3 in amino acids: CASSLAPTGTHEQYF. The CDR3 nucleotides read TGTGCCAGCAGCTTAGCGCCTACAGGCACCCACGAGCAGTACTTC.

The chain has TRBV27 and TRBJ2-7; 7 bases line up with TRBD1. V shed 6 bases and J 3 bases; nucleotides not matched to a gene: 8. The CDR3 has 14 amino acids. The germline V gene has CDR1 MNHEY and CDR2 SMNVEV (reference sequence). As DNA, the CDR3 is TGTGCCAGCAGCCTGGACAGGCGATACTACGAGCAGTACTTC. The encoded protein is CASSLDRRYYEQYF.

The sample holds many counts of this clone. Other DNA sequences in this sample translate to the same CDR3. The V and J genes are TRBV29-1 and TRBJ1-1, with no clear D. The V gene lost 3 bases and the J gene lost 4 bases, with 0 bases spanning the gap. Germline loops: CDR1 SQVTM, CDR2 ANQGSEA. CDR3 length: 9 amino acids. CDR3 bases: TGCAGCGTTGACACTGAAGCTTTCTTT. It is translated as CSVDTEAFF.

The chain has TRBV29-1 and TRBJ1-1, with a weak D call TRBD1 (6 bases). The V end was cut by 7 bases, the J end by 3 bases, with 15 bases between. This CDR3 contains 13 residues. Germline CDR1 and CDR2: SQVTM and ANQGSEA. The CDR3 nucleotides read TGCAGCGCCGGACTGGGGGCAGACACTGAAGCTTTCTTT. It specifies CSAGLGADTEAFF.

The chain has TRBV7-9 and TRBJ1-4; D remains ambiguous. V lost 4 bases to trimming and J lost 7 bases, with 7 bases between them. Germline CDR1 reads SEHNR; CDR2 reads FQNEAQ (reference sequence). The CDR3 is 12 residues long. Written as DNA, the CDR3 is TGTGCCAGCAGCTCCTTCAGTGAAAAACTGTTTTTT. Translating it yields CASSSFSEKLFF.

This clone was seen more than once but under ten times. J is TRBJ1-5 and V is TRBV10-3; the D gene is possibly TRBD1 (5 bases). Trimming removed 6 bases from V and 0 bases from J, with 18 bases in between. Germline CDR1 is ENHRY and CDR2 is SYGVKD. There are 17 residues in the CDR3. The CDR3 loop is CAISDSPLKYSNQPQHF. DNA for the CDR3: TGTGCCATCAGCGACAGTCCCCTGAAATATAGCAATCAGCCCCAGCATTTT.

The DNA for the CDR3 is TGTGCCAGCAGCTTAGGATGGACAGGGGATCAGCCCCAGCATTTT. Its protein product is CASSLGWTGDQPQHF. The chain is built from TRBV7-8 and TRBJ1-5, with 9 bases that match TRBD1. The CDR3 is made up of 15 amino acids. Germline V gene lookup returns CDR1 SGHVS and CDR2 FQNEAQ. With V trimmed by 1 base and J by 5 bases, 3 bases remained unmatched. The complete variable domain, with remaining parts taken from reference TRBV7-8 and TRBJ1-5, reads GAGVSQSPRYKVAKRGQDVALRCDPISGHVSLFWYQQALGQGPEFLTYFQNEAQLDKSGLPSDRFFAERPEGSVSTLKIQRTQQEDSAVYLCASSLGWTGDQPQHFGDGTRLSIL.

The CDR3 sequence: CAISEWTGYGEQFF. The CDR3 DNA reads TGTGCCATCAGTGAGTGGACAGGGTATGGAGAGCAGTTCTTC. This sequence joins TRBV10-3 and TRBJ2-1, with 8 positions matching TRBD1. The CDR3 sequence is 14 residues long. V gave up 1 base and J gave up 10 bases; unmatched junction bases: 6. Germline V gene data show CDR1 as ENHRY and CDR2 as SYGVKD.

The gene calls are TRBV5-1 and TRBJ2-3; 7 bases agree with TRBD2. CDR3 size: 14 residues. Germline CDR1 reads SGHRS; CDR2 reads YFSETQ. Trimming took 5 bases from V and 4 from J; bases not matched to a gene: 7. The CDR3, as DNA: TGCGCCAGCAGGGTGGGCGGGAGCTCAGATACGCAGTATTTT. Its translation: CASRVGGSSDTQYF.

This sequence joins TRBV4-3 and TRBJ2-6; possibly TRBD1 for D (5 bases). V lost 1 base to trimming and J lost 2 bases, with 9 bases between them. CDR3 size: 16 residues. Germline-derived CDR1 and CDR2 are LGHNA and YSLEER. The CDR3 protein is CASSQAGIPGANVLTF. The CDR3 bases are TGCGCCAGCAGCCAAGCAGGGATACCTGGGGCCAACGTCCTGACTTTC.

V is TRBV2 and J is TRBJ2-7, with 7 bases identical to TRBD1. V shed 10 bases, J shed 1 base, and the junction held 7 bases outside the gene matches. Germline V CDR1 and CDR2: SNHLY, FYNNEI. This CDR3 is built from 13 residues. For the CDR3, the DNA is TGTGCCATTCGAGGGGGCGCTTCCTACGAGCAGTACTTC. Translating it yields CAIRGGASYEQYF.